Listed here are 5 T cell receptor beta chains from one sample, sequenced in a study of metastatic and nonmetastatic thyroid tumors. No treatment of any kind had been given to any patient before thyroid surgery. TCRdb re-analyzed the PCR reads using MiXCR. The data contain about 93,000 clones, about an eighth of them seen just once; the ten biggest clones take up about 11%. The material sequenced was blood. These receptors all come from a female donor with papillary thyroid cancer or a benign thyroid nodule (not recorded which). Some clones in this sample may be carry-over from other donors' samples.

In this sample, this clone turned up many times. The chain carries TRBV27 and TRBJ2-7, with D tentatively TRBD2 (6 bases). This CDR3 has 17 amino acids. From germline, CDR1 is MNHEY and CDR2 SMNVEV (reference sequence). V was shortened by 1 base and J by 1 base, with 17 bases between the two germline ends. The CDR3 protein is CASSLFRISGPSYEQYF. The CDR3 DNA reads as TGTGCCAGCAGTTTATTTCGTATTAGCGGACCTTCCTACGAGCAGTACTTC.

V usage is TRBV6-2 or TRBV6-3 and J usage is TRBJ2-2; 15 bases line up with TRBD2. CDR3 length: 17 residues. The V segment lost 2 bases and the J segment 4 bases; nucleotides outside the gene matches: 2. The V gene's germline CDR1 is MNHEY and CDR2 SVGEGT. The CDR3: CASSYGLAGGPTGELFF. Written as DNA, the CDR3 is TGTGCCAGCAGTTACGGACTAGCGGGAGGGCCCACCGGGGAGCTGTTTTTT.

This clone was picked up many times. The chain couples TRBV28 to TRBJ2-3; D might be TRBD1 (6 bases). Germline-derived CDR1 and CDR2 are MDHEN and SYDVKM. Between the trimmed V and J ends, which lost 5 bases and 0 bases, there was a span of 15 bases. CDR3 length: 16 amino acids. CDR3 nucleotides: TGTGCCAGCAGTGCCCCGGGACAAATTAGCACAGATACGCAGTATTTT. Amino acid sequence: CASSAPGQISTDTQYF.

With regard to this clone: This may be a read error, as it is one base from a much larger clone. The chain combines TRBV2 with TRBJ1-5; 8 bases agree with TRBD1. This CDR3 has 14 amino acids. Unmatched junction bases numbered 2, after V lost 4 bases and J lost 3 bases. Germline V lookup: CDR1 SNHLY, CDR2 FYNNEI. CDR3: CASSVGQVNQPQHF. The CDR3 DNA sequence: TGTGCCAGCAGTGTGGGACAGGTCAATCAGCCCCAGCATTTT.

To note about this clone: Just one base apart from a much larger clone, this may be a read error. At the DNA level, this CDR3 is encoded by other sequences in the same sample as well. The chain couples TRBV2 to TRBJ1-1; no reliable D call. Germline V gives CDR1 SNHLY, CDR2 FYNNEI. There are 13 residues in the CDR3. V was cut by 6 bases and J by 4 bases, with 12 bases left in between. CDR3 nucleotide sequence: TGTGCCAGCAGCGCCGTGGAGGGCACTGAAGCTTTCTTT. Amino acids: CASSAVEGTEAFF.